The 10 T cell receptor beta chains below come from one sample, sequenced in a study of immune cell composition in non-small cell lung cancer. The data were produced by immunoSEQ multiplex PCR, yet TCRdb's version contains in-frame clones alone and is incomplete. The data hold over 4,000 clones, with around nine tenths observed a single time. Normal lung was taken at the farthest possible site, at least 3 cm from tumour. Sequenced material: non-adjacent lung tissue. Receptors were obtained from a human donor with non-small cell lung cancer. Some clones in this sample may be carry-over from other donors' samples.

This clone has just one count. This sequence joins TRBV28 and TRBJ2-3; 14 nucleotides match TRBD2. V lost 5 bases and J lost 9; bases outside the gene matches: 7. This CDR3 contains 15 residues. CDR1 is MDHEN, CDR2 SYDVKM, per germline. In nucleotides, the CDR3 is TGTGCCAGCAGTGGGACTAGCGGGAGTTCGGAAACGCAGTATTTT. It is translated as CASSGTSGSSETQYF.

The chain employs TRBV11-3 and TRBJ2-1, with TRBD2 identical over 10 bases. V was clipped by 1 base and J by 1 base; unmatched bases: 4. This CDR3 contains 17 residues. Germline-derived CDR1 and CDR2 are SGHNT and YENEEA. CDR3 sequence: CASSLGLAGESYNEQFF. DNA for the CDR3: TGTGCCAGCAGCTTAGGGCTAGCGGGAGAGTCCTACAATGAGCAGTTCTTC.

CDR3: CASSSTGNSEKLFF. The CDR3 DNA reads as TGCGCCAGCAGCTCTACAGGGAATAGTGAAAAACTGTTTTTT. V usage is TRBV5-1 and J usage is TRBJ1-4; perhaps TRBD1 as D (6 bases). The CDR3 sequence is 14 residues long. Deletions cut 3 bases from V and 7 bases from J, with 13 bases between. CDR1 and CDR2 (germline): SGHRS, YFSETQ.

This clone was seen more than once but under ten times. J is TRBJ2-2 and V is TRBV19; D is ambiguous. Trimming removed 3 bases from V and 2 bases from J, with 13 bases in between. The germline CDR1 and CDR2 sequences are LNHDA and SQIVND (reference sequence). This CDR3 is built from 16 residues. DNA for the CDR3: TGTGCCAGTAGTATTCGTCCTCAGGCCAACACCGGGGAGCTGTTTTTT. This translates into CASSIRPQANTGELFF.

This CDR3 is CASSRSGQENYGYTF. The CDR3 nucleotides are TGTGCCAGCAGCCGATCTGGACAGGAAAACTATGGCTACACCTTC. This chain uses TRBV7-2 with TRBJ1-2, with 7 bases lining up with TRBD1. CDR1 SGHTA and CDR2 FQGNSA come from the germline V gene. V trimming: 5 bases; J trimming: 2 bases; junction bases outside the gene matches: 8. The CDR3 is 15 amino acids.

CDR3 residues: CASSYSTGGLNGYTF. DNA of the CDR3: TGTGCCAGCAGTTACTCAACGGGGGGGCTCAATGGCTACACCTTC. The chain couples TRBV6-6 to TRBJ1-2; TRBD1 might be the D (6 bases). Germline loops: CDR1 MNHNY, CDR2 SVGAGI (reference sequence). CDR3 size: 15 residues. V dropped 0 bases and J dropped 6 bases, with 14 bases sitting between them.

V is TRBV7-9 and J is TRBJ2-7; 7 positions match TRBD1. The V and J ends lost 4 bases and 2 bases, in that order; junction bases with no gene match: 8. CDR1 SEHNR and CDR2 FQNEAQ come from the germline V gene (reference sequence). This CDR3 contains 15 residues. The CDR3 sequence: CASSYSGTEAYEQYF. The CDR3, as DNA: TGTGCCAGCAGCTATTCCGGGACAGAAGCCTACGAGCAGTACTTC.

The rearrangement links TRBV19 to TRBJ2-1, with 10 bases that match TRBD2. The CDR3 length is 13 residues. Looked up from germline, CDR1 is LNHDA and CDR2 is SQIVND (reference sequence). V trimming: 6 bases; J trimming: 9 bases; junction bases outside the gene matches: 5. DNA of the CDR3: TGTGCCAGTAGAAGCGGGGGGGCCCCTGAGCAGTTCTTC. This sequence encodes CASRSGGAPEQFF.

This chain uses TRBV5-6 with TRBJ1-3; 8 bases match TRBD1. J was trimmed by 4 bases and V by 0 bases; bases with no gene match: 6. This CDR3 is built from 16 residues. CDR1 is SGHDT and CDR2 is YYEEEE in the germline V gene. The CDR3 region has the DNA TGTGCCAGCAGCTTGGACCAGGGGGCAGGAGGAAACACCATATATTTT. Translation: CASSLDQGAGGNTIYF. Full variable domain (rest looked up from reference TRBV5-6 and TRBJ1-3): DAGVTQSPTHLIKTRGQQVTLRCSPKSGHDTVSWYQQALGQGPQFIFQYYEEEERQRGNFPDRFSGHQFPNYSSELNVNALLLGDSALYLCASSLDQGAGGNTIYFGEGSWLTVV.

The chain carries TRBV7-9 and TRBJ2-3, with D possibly being TRBD2 (6 bases). The length of the CDR3 is 15 residues. Between the trimmed V and J ends, which lost 2 bases and 0 bases, there was a span of 9 bases. CDR1 is SEHNR and CDR2 is FQNEAQ in the germline V gene (reference sequence). The CDR3 sequence is CASSLQGLSTDTQYF. DNA of the CDR3: TGTGCCAGCAGCTTACAGGGACTCAGCACAGATACGCAGTATTTT. The variable domain in full, completed from reference TRBV7-9 and TRBJ2-3, reads DTGVSQNPRHKITKRGQNVTFRCDPISEHNRLYWYRQTLGQGPEFLTYFQNEAQLEKSRLLSDRFSAERPKGSFSTLEIQRTEQGDSAMYLCASSLQGLSTDTQYFGPGTRLTVL.